The present entry profiles one T cell receptor (beta chain) with its context. The entry originates in a study of blood T cell repertoires in COVID-19. Study summary: Italy, Spain and the United States were the sources of the convalescent and acute COVID-19 samples. In each case, the material was cDNA or gDNA derived from T cells, B-cell-depleted T cells, or PBMCs.

The protocol was immunoSEQ multiplex PCR, while the TCRdb copy is restricted to in-frame clones and leaves out a portion. The sample has some 78,000 clones; more than 70% are singletons. Material: peripheral blood. The sequence derives from a man between 60 and 75 years old with active or convalescent COVID-19.

The CDR3 nucleotides read TGTGCCAGTAGTCCCGCACATAGGGGTGCCGGGGAGCTGTTTTTT. The encoded protein is CASSPAHRGAGELFF. The chain combines TRBV19 with TRBJ2-2; D may be TRBD1 (5 bases). The germline gives CDR1 LNHDA, CDR2 SQIVND (reference sequence). The CDR3 runs to 15 residues. Trimming removed 5 bases from V and 6 bases from J, with 16 bases in between.